The next 18 T cell receptor beta chains were all read from a single sample in a study of early stage breast cancer tumors. Measured with immunoSEQ multiplex PCR; TCRdb has only the in-frame clones, and not every one. The top ten hold around 3.7% of the sample, which has some 58,000 clones, around 80% seen once. The sample comprised blood. The receptors were sampled from a person aged 25 to 40 with breast cancer.

The chain is built from TRBV25-1 and TRBJ2-7; 10 nucleotides match TRBD2. The CDR3 has 15 residues. Germline CDR1 and CDR2: MGHDK and SYGVNS. V was clipped by 1 base and J by 0 bases; unmatched bases: 0. The CDR3 DNA follows: TGTGCCAGCAGTGAATGGACTAGCGGCTCCTACGAGCAGTACTTC. Translation: CASSEWTSGSYEQYF.

The V gene is TRBV6-6, the J gene TRBJ2-7; D ambiguous. The CDR3 spans 13 residues. V was clipped by 4 bases and J by 2 bases, with 9 bases between them. From germline, CDR1 is MNHNY and CDR2 SVGAGI (reference sequence). The CDR3 DNA reads as TGTGCCAGCAGTTTTCGGCTACCCTACGAGCAGTACTTC. Translated: CASSFRLPYEQYF.

About this clone: Other DNA sequences in the sample encode the same CDR3. V and J are TRBV9 and TRBJ2-7, with 7 bases lining up with TRBD1. The CDR3 loop spans 15 amino acids. Germline CDR1 SGDLS, CDR2 YYNGEE. V dropped 0 bases and J dropped 3; count of bases not matched to a gene: 6. The CDR3 DNA follows: TGTGCCAGCAGCGTAGGCCCCGACAGGGACTACGAGCAGTACTTC. It is translated as CASSVGPDRDYEQYF.

The CDR3 loop is CAWNDWGQGDGYTF. The CDR3 nucleotides are TGTGCCTGGAACGATTGGGGACAGGGAGATGGCTACACCTTC. The V gene is TRBV30, the J gene TRBJ1-2, with 9 bases matching TRBD1. After removal of 4 bases from V and 6 bases from J, the junction contained 9 bases not matched to a gene. The CDR3 loop spans 14 amino acids. Germline CDR1 GTSNPN, CDR2 SVGIG (reference sequence).

CDR3 in DNA: TGTGCCTGGAGCCCTTTTGGAACTGAAGCTTTCTTT. Its translation: CAWSPFGTEAFF. The chain couples TRBV30 to TRBJ1-1; no clear D gene. The CDR3 is 12 amino acids. Germline V gives CDR1 GTSNPN, CDR2 SVGIG (reference sequence). V was trimmed by 3 bases and J by 5 bases, leaving 10 bases between them.

The V gene is TRBV10-3, the J gene TRBJ2-7; the match to TRBD1 covers 8 bases. The CDR3 consists of 14 residues. V was pared by 6 bases and J by 3 bases, with 7 bases of the junction left unmatched. Germline CDR1 reads ENHRY; CDR2 reads SYGVKD. The CDR3 DNA reads as TGTGCCATCAGGCCGGGACAGGAGTTCTACGAGCAGTACTTC. Translating it yields CAIRPGQEFYEQYF.

The chain is built from TRBV19 and TRBJ2-1; a weak D match, TRBD2 (5 bases). Between the trimmed V and J ends, which lost 6 bases and 9 bases, there was a span of 15 bases. The V gene's germline CDR1 is LNHDA and CDR2 SQIVND (reference sequence). The CDR3 sequence is 13 residues long. The DNA of the CDR3 is TGTGCCAGTAGAAGCCGGGGTTGGGTTGAGCAGTTCTTC. This sequence encodes CASRSRGWVEQFF. The variable domain in full, with the rest retrieved from reference TRBV19 and TRBJ2-1, is DGGITQSPKYLFRKEGQNVTLSCEQNLNHDAMYWYRQDPGQGLRLIYYSQIVNDFQKGDIAEGYSVSREKKESFPLTVTSAQKNPTAFYLCASRSRGWVEQFFGPGTRLTVL.

V is TRBV7-6 and J is TRBJ2-1; TRBD2 matches 9 bases. The V segment lost 2 bases and the J segment 0 bases; nucleotides outside the gene matches: 8. The CDR3 consists of 18 residues. Germline V gene sequence: CDR1 SGHVS, CDR2 FNYEAQ. Written as DNA, the CDR3 is TGTGCCAGCAGCTTATGGGCTAGCGGGGAAAGCTCCTACAATGAGCAGTTCTTC. Residues: CASSLWASGESSYNEQFF.

The CDR3 coding sequence is TGTGCTAGTGGTTTGGGACAGTCCTCTCAAGAGACCCAGTACTTC. Its translation is CASGLGQSSQETQYF. The V gene is TRBV12-5, the J gene TRBJ2-5; possibly TRBD1 for D (5 bases). Per germline, CDR1 LGHNT and CDR2 FRNRAP. The CDR3 contains 15 residues. The V end was cut by 1 base, the J end by 2 bases, with 11 bases between.

The chain employs TRBV30 and TRBJ1-5, with D uncertain. Trimming cost V 2 bases and J 5 bases, with 10 bases left between them. The CDR3 has 13 residues. Germline values: CDR1 GTSNPN, CDR2 SVGIG (reference sequence). CDR3 protein: CAWSLTTDQPQHF. DNA for the CDR3: TGTGCCTGGAGTCTTACAACCGATCAGCCCCAGCATTTT.

The chain carries TRBV15 and TRBJ1-3; D uncertain. Germline V gene data show CDR1 as LNHNV and CDR2 as YYDKDF (reference sequence). The CDR3 has 16 amino acids. Trimming pared 0 bases from V and 0 bases from J, leaving 9 bases between. Written as DNA, the CDR3 is TGTGCCACCAGCAGAGATCCGGGAAGCTCTGGAAACACCATATATTTT. Protein sequence: CATSRDPGSSGNTIYF.

This clone appeared once. The genes are TRBV27 and TRBJ2-3; TRBD2 matches 14 bases. Germline CDR1 is MNHEY and CDR2 is SMNVEV (reference sequence). This CDR3 spans 18 amino acids. V was pared by 6 bases and J by 1 base, with 9 bases of the junction left unmatched. CDR3 bases: TGTGCCAGCAGCCTAAGACTAGCGGGAGGGGTAGGCACAGATACGCAGTATTTT. This translates into CASSLRLAGGVGTDTQYF.

V usage is TRBV7-6 and J usage is TRBJ1-1; D remains unclear. CDR1 SGHVS and CDR2 FNYEAQ come from the germline V gene. Trimming left V 5 bases short and J 4 bases short, with 29 bases between. This CDR3 spans 19 amino acids. The CDR3 protein is CASSPFIIPRRGIFTEAFF. The CDR3 bases are TGTGCCAGCAGCCCATTTATAATCCCGAGACGGGGAATTTTCACTGAAGCTTTCTTT.

The rearrangement uses TRBV5-1 and TRBJ2-3, with D tentatively TRBD2 (5 bases). The V end lost 4 bases, the J end lost 2 bases, and 11 bases lay between the germline ends. Germline V gene lookup returns CDR1 SGHRS and CDR2 YFSETQ. The CDR3 is 14 amino acids. CDR3 sequence reads: CASSPIGLTDTQYF. The DNA of the CDR3 is TGCGCCAGCAGCCCCATAGGACTCACAGATACGCAGTATTTT.

The V call is TRBV2, the J call TRBJ2-1, with TRBD2 matching over 8 bases. The trim removed 7 bases at V and 4 bases at J, leaving 9 bases unmatched. This CDR3 has 15 amino acids. Germline CDR1 reads SNHLY; CDR2 reads FYNNEI. The CDR3 is CASTTGRAGYNEQFF. The DNA of the CDR3 is TGTGCCAGCACCACCGGGAGGGCAGGTTACAATGAGCAGTTCTTC.

This chain connects TRBV7-9 to TRBJ2-1; TRBD2 might be the D (6 bases). This CDR3 comprises 13 residues. Germline V gene sequence: CDR1 SEHNR, CDR2 FQNEAQ (reference sequence). Trimming left V 4 bases short and J 9 bases short, with 13 bases between. The CDR3 loop reads CASSSSGVGEQFF. The CDR3 coding sequence is TGTGCCAGCAGCTCCTCGGGGGTGGGTGAGCAGTTCTTC.

The chain employs TRBV6-6 and TRBJ2-1; D is perhaps TRBD2 (6 bases). CDR1 MNHNY and CDR2 SVGAGI come from the germline V gene (reference sequence). Between the trimmed V and J ends, which lost 6 bases and 5 bases, there was a span of 11 bases. CDR3 length: 13 amino acids. CDR3 sequence: CASRGRENNEQFF. CDR3 DNA: TGTGCCAGCAGGGGACGGGAGAACAATGAGCAGTTCTTC.

This clone was seen once. The chain is built from TRBV12-5 and TRBJ2-3; 16 positions agree with TRBD2. Trimming took 5 bases from V and 5 from J; bases not matched to a gene: 13. This CDR3 comprises 19 residues. Germline values: CDR1 LGHNT, CDR2 FRNRAP. CDR3 loop: CASGPSGTSGRVGKDTQYF. As DNA, the CDR3 is TGTGCTAGTGGTCCCTCCGGGACTAGCGGGAGGGTCGGGAAAGATACGCAGTATTTT.